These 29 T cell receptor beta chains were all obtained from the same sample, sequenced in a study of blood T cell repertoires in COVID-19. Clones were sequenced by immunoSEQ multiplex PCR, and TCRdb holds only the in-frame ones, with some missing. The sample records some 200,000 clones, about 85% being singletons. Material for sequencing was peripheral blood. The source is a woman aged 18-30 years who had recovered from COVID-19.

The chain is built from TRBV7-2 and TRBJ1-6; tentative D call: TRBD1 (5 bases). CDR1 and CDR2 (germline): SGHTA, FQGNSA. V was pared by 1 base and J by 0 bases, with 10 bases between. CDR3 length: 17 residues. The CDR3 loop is CASSLGYRSSYNSPLHF. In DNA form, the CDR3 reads TGTGCCAGCAGCTTAGGATACAGGAGCTCCTATAATTCACCCCTCCACTTT.

The CDR3 nucleotides are TGTGCCAGCAGTTACCCTTACTACGAGCAGTACTTC. Protein sequence: CASSYPYYEQYF. The rearrangement uses TRBV6-2 or TRBV6-3 and TRBJ2-7; no clear D gene. Germline V gives CDR1 MNHEY, CDR2 SVGEGT. With 2 bases removed from V and 3 bases from J, the gap between germline ends came to 5 bases. The CDR3 contains 12 residues.

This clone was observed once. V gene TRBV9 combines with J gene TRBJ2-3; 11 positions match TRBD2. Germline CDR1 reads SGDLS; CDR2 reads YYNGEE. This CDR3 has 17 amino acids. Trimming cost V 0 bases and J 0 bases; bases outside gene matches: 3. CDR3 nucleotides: TGTGCCAGCAGCGTAGCGGGACTAGCGGCCAGCACAGATACGCAGTATTTT. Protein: CASSVAGLAASTDTQYF.

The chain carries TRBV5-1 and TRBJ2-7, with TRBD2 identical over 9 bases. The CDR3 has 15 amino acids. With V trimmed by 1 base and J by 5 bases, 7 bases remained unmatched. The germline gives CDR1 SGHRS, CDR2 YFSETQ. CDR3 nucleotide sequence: TGCGCCAGCAGCTTGTTGGCTAGCGGGACCAACGAGCAGTACTTC. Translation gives CASSLLASGTNEQYF.

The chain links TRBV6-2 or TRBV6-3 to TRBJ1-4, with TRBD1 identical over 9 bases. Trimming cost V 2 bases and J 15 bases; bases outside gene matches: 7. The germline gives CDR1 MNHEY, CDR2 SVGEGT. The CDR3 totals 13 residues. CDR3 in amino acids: CASSYQRTGDMFF. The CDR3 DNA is TGTGCCAGCAGTTACCAACGGACAGGGGATATGTTTTTT.

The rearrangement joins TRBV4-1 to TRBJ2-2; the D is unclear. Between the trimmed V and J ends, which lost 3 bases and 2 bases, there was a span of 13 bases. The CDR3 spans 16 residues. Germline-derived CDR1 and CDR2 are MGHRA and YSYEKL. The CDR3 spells CASSHSLTPNTGELFF. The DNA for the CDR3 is TGCGCCAGCAGCCATTCCCTGACACCCAACACCGGGGAGCTGTTTTTT.

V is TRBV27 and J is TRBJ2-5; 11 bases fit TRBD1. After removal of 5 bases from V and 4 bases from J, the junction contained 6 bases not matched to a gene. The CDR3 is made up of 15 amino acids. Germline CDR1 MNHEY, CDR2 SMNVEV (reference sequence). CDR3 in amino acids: CASSQGTGGGETQYF. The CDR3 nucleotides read TGTGCCAGCAGTCAGGGGACAGGGGGAGGAGAGACCCAGTACTTC.

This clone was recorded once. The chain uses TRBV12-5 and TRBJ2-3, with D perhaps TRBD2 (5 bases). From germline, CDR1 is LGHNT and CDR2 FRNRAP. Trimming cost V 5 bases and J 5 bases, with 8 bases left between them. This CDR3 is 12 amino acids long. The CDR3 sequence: CASGTEGDTQYF. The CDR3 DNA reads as TGTGCTAGTGGTACCGAGGGAGATACGCAGTATTTT.

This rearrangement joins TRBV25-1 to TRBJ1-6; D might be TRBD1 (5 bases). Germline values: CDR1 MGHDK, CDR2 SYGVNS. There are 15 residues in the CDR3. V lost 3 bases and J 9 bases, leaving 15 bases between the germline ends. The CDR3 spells CASSDRLRDSSPLHF. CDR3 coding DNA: TGTGCCAGCAGTGATAGGCTCAGGGACTCTTCACCCCTCCACTTT.

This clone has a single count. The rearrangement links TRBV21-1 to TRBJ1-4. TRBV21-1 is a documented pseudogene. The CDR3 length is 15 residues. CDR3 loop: CASSKVGVPNEKLFF. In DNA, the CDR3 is TGTGCCAGCAGCAAAGTGGGAGTCCCTAATGAAAAACTGTTTTTT.

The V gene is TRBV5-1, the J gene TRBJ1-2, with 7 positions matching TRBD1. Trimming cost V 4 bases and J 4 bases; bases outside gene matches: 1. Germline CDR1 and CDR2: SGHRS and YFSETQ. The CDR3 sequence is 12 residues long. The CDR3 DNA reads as TGCGCCAGCAGCGGGGACAGCTATGGCTACACCTTC. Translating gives CASSGDSYGYTF.

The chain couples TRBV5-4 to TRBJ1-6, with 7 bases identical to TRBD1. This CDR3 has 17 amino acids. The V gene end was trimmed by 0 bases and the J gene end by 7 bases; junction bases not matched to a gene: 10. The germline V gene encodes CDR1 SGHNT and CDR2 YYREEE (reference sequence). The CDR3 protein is CASSLAGQRIPNSPLHF. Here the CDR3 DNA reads TGTGCCAGCAGCTTGGCGGGACAGCGGATTCCAAATTCACCCCTCCACTTT. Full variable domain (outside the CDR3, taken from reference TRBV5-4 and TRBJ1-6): ETGVTQSPTHLIKTRGQQVTLRCSSQSGHNTVSWYQQALGQGPQFIFQYYREEENGRGNFPPRFSGLQFPNYSSELNVNALELDDSALYLCASSLAGQRIPNSPLHFGNGTRLTVT.

CDR3 region: CASSLLSGTDEKLFF. CDR3 in DNA: TGTGCCAGCAGCTTACTATCGGGGACAGATGAAAAACTGTTTTTT. V gene TRBV7-9 combines with J gene TRBJ1-4; 7 bases line up with TRBD1. The CDR3 length is 15 residues. Germline trimming cut 2 bases from V and 6 bases from J; bases unmatched to any gene: 6. CDR1 is SEHNR, CDR2 FQNEAQ, per germline (reference sequence).

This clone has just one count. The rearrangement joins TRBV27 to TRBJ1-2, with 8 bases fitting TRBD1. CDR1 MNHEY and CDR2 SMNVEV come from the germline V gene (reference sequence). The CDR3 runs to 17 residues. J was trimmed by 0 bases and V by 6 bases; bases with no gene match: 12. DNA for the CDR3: TGTGCCAGCAGCCCCTCGACAGGGGAGCGAGCTAACTATGGCTACACCTTC. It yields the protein CASSPSTGERANYGYTF.

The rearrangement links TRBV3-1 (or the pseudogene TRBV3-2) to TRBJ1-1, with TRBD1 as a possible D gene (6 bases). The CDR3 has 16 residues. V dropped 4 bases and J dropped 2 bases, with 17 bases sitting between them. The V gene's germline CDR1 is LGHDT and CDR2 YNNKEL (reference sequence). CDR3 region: CASSLLGQMRNTEAFF. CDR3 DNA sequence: TGTGCCAGCAGCCTACTAGGACAGATGAGAAACACTGAAGCTTTCTTT.

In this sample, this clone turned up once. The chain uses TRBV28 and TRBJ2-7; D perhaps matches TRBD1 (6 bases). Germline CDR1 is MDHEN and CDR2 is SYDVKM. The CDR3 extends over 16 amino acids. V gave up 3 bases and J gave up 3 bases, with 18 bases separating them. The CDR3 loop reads CASSFTEQGPLYEQYF. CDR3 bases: TGTGCCAGCAGTTTTACCGAACAGGGTCCGCTCTACGAGCAGTACTTC.

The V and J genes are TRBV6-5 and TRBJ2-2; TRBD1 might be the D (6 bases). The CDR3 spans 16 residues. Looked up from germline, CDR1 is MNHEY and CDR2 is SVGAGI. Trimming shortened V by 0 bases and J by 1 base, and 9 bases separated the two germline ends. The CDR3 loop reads CASSYSGHLNTGELFF. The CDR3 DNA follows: TGTGCCAGCAGTTACTCGGGACACTTGAACACCGGGGAGCTGTTTTTT.

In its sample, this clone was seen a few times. The chain's CDR3 is CASRPIAGGLNEQFF. CDR3 bases: TGTGCCAGCAGGCCTATAGCGGGAGGATTGAATGAGCAGTTCTTC. The V call is TRBV2, the J call TRBJ2-1, with 10 bases identical to TRBD2. The J segment lost 7 bases and the V segment lost 6 bases, leaving 9 bases of the junction unmatched. Germline CDR1 and CDR2: SNHLY and FYNNEI. The CDR3 consists of 15 residues.

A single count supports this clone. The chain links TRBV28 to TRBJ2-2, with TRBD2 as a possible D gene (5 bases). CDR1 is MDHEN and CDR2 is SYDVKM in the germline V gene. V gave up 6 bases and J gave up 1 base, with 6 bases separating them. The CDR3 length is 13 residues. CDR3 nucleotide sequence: TGTGCCAGCAGCGAGGGGAACACCGGGGAGCTGTTTTTT. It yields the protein CASSEGNTGELFF.

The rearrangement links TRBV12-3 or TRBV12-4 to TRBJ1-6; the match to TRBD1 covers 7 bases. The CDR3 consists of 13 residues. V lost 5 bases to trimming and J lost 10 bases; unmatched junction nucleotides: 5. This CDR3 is CASSGDSLSPLHF. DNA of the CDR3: TGTGCCAGCAGTGGGGACAGTTTATCACCCCTCCACTTT.

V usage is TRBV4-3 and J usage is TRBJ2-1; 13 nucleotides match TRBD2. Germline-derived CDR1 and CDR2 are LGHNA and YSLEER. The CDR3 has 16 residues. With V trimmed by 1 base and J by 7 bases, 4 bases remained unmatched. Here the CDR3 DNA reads TGCGCCAGCAGCCAAGTTACTAGCGGGAGGGCGAATGAGCAGTTCTTC. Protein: CASSQVTSGRANEQFF.

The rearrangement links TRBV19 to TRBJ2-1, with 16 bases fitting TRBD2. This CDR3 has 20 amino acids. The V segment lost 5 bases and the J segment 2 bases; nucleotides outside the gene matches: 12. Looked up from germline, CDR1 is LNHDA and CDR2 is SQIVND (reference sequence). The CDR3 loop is CASSYAGTSGRAGAYNEQFF. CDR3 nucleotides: TGTGCCAGTAGTTACGCCGGGACTAGCGGGAGGGCCGGCGCCTACAATGAGCAGTTCTTC.

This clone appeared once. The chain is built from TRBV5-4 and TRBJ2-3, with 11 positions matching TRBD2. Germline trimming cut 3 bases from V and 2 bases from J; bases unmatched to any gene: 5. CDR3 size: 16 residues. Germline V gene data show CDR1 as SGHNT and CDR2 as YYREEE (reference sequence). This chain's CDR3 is CASSSGTSGPTDTQYF. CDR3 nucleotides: TGTGCCAGCAGCTCCGGGACTAGCGGACCCACAGATACGCAGTATTTT.

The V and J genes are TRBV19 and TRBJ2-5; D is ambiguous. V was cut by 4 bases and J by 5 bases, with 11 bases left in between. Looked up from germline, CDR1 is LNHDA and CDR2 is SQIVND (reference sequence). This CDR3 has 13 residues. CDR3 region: CASSSFGGETQYF. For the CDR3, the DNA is TGTGCCAGTAGTAGTTTCGGCGGTGAGACCCAGTACTTC.

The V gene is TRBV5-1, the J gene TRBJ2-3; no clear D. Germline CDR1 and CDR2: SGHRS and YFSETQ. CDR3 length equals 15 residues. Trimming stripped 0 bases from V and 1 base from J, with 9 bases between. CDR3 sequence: CASSLGGGRTDTQYF. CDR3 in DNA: TGCGCCAGCAGCTTGGGTGGCGGCCGCACAGATACGCAGTATTTT.

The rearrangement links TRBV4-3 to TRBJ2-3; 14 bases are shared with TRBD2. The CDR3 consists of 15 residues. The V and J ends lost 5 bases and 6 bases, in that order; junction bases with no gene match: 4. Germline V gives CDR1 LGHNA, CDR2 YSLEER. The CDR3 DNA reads TGCGCCAGCAGCACTCGGACTAGCGGGAGGGATACGCAGTATTTT. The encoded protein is CASSTRTSGRDTQYF.

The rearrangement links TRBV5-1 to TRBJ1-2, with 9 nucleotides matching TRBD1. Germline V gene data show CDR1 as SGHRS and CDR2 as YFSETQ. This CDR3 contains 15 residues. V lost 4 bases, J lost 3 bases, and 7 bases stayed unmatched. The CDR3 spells CASSVTGGVDYGYTF. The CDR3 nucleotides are TGCGCCAGCAGCGTGACAGGGGGAGTAGACTATGGCTACACCTTC.

Here the CDR3 DNA reads TGTGCCAGCAGACAGGGGGCGGAAGGCTACACCTTC. Translation gives CASRQGAEGYTF. This chain joins TRBV6-5 and TRBJ1-2; 9 bases fit TRBD1. The junction had 4 bases not matched to a gene; V was cut back by 6 bases and J by 8 bases. CDR3 size: 12 residues. Germline V CDR1 and CDR2: MNHEY, SVGAGI.

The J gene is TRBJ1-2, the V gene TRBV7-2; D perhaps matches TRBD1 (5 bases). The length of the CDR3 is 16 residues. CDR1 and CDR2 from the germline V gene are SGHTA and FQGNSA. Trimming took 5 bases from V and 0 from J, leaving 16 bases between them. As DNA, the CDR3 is TGTGCCAGCAGCCAAGGTCTTGCAGGGACTAACTATGGCTACACCTTC. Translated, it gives CASSQGLAGTNYGYTF.